These 30 T cell receptor beta chains came from one sample sequenced in a study of identifying expanded T cells in peripheral blood. Profiling relied on immunoSEQ multiplex PCR, and the TCRdb table lists in-frame clones only, not all of them. The sample has 100,000 or so clones; roughly 88% are singletons. Specimen: blood. These receptors were obtained from a person aged 18-69 years in good health.

This clone was seen once. V gene TRBV18 combines with J gene TRBJ1-1; 8 bases align to TRBD1. Germline CDR1 reads KGHSH; CDR2 reads LQKENI. The CDR3 is 13 amino acids. Trimming took 4 bases from V and 6 from J; bases not matched to a gene: 4. The CDR3 coding sequence is TGTGCCAGCTCACTGACAGGGGAGGCTGAAGCTTTCTTT. This translates into CASSLTGEAEAFF.

V and J are TRBV30 and TRBJ2-2; possibly TRBD1 or TRBD2 for D (6 bases each). CDR1 and CDR2 from the germline V gene are GTSNPN and SVGIG (reference sequence). V was clipped by 0 bases and J by 6 bases, with 8 bases between them. This CDR3 spans 13 amino acids. The CDR3 DNA sequence: TGTGCCTGGAGTGTAAGGGGGGCCGGGGAGCTGTTTTTT. Protein: CAWSVRGAGELFF.

The chain couples TRBV28 to TRBJ1-2, with no clear D. The V end lost 5 bases, the J end lost 6 bases, and 10 bases lay between the germline ends. CDR3 length: 12 amino acids. Germline CDR1 MDHEN, CDR2 SYDVKM. The CDR3 region is CASSLTSDGYTF. The CDR3 bases are TGTGCCAGCAGTCTAACAAGTGATGGCTACACCTTC.

This chain uses TRBV12-5 with TRBJ2-5; D ambiguous. CDR3 length: 15 residues. CDR1 and CDR2 (germline): LGHNT, FRNRAP. Trimming shortened V by 2 bases and J by 1 base, and 11 bases separated the two germline ends. The CDR3 sequence is CASGLTLGFQETQYF. CDR3 nucleotide sequence: TGTGCTAGTGGTTTGACTCTCGGGTTCCAAGAGACCCAGTACTTC.

The chain couples TRBV19 to TRBJ1-1, with D unresolved. V was cut by 7 bases and J by 0 bases, with 18 bases left in between. CDR3 length: 16 amino acids. The germline CDR1 and CDR2 sequences are LNHDA and SQIVND (reference sequence). CDR3 DNA sequence: TGTGCCAGTAAGAAGGCGGACCGAAGGATGAACACTGAAGCTTTCTTT. Protein product: CASKKADRRMNTEAFF.

This chain uses TRBV4-1 with TRBJ1-5; D remains unclear. CDR3 length equals 14 residues. Trimming left V 4 bases short and J 9 bases short, with 16 bases between. Germline lookup yields CDR1 MGHRA and CDR2 YSYEKL. The CDR3 is CASSRPPPTGPQHF. The CDR3 DNA sequence: TGCGCCAGCAGCCGACCCCCCCCAACGGGGCCCCAGCATTTT.

CDR3 protein: CAISARQFYEQYF. The CDR3 DNA sequence: TGTGCCATCAGTGCGAGACAGTTCTACGAGCAGTACTTC. The chain links TRBV10-3 to TRBJ2-7; D is perhaps TRBD1 (5 bases). CDR3 size: 13 residues. Trimming removed 4 bases from V and 3 bases from J, with 10 bases in between. CDR1 is ENHRY, CDR2 SYGVKD, per germline.

The V call is TRBV9, the J call TRBJ1-2, with TRBD1 as a possible D gene (6 bases). V was shortened by 3 bases and J by 0 bases, with 9 bases between the two germline ends. Germline values: CDR1 SGDLS, CDR2 YYNGEE. This CDR3 is built from 14 residues. The CDR3 DNA sequence: TGTGCCAGCAGCGCGACAGGTTCTAACTATGGCTACACCTTC. This encodes CASSATGSNYGYTF. The whole variable domain, remainder taken from reference TRBV9 and TRBJ1-2, is DSGVTQTPKHLITATGQRVTLRCSPRSGDLSVYWYQQSLDQGLQFLIQYYNGEERAKGNILERFSAQQFPDLHSELNLSSLELGDSALYFCASSATGSNYGYTFGSGTRLTVV.

The V gene is TRBV5-4, the J gene TRBJ2-7; perhaps TRBD2 as D (6 bases). Trimming took 2 bases from V and 2 from J, leaving 11 bases between them. Germline CDR1 is SGHNT and CDR2 is YYREEE (reference sequence). The CDR3 covers 14 residues. CDR3 amino acids: CASSFGGRAYEQYF. The DNA of the CDR3 is TGTGCCAGCAGCTTCGGGGGAAGGGCCTACGAGCAGTACTTC.

This rearrangement joins TRBV7-7 to TRBJ2-5; 9 bases line up with TRBD2. The germline V gene encodes CDR1 SSHAT and CDR2 FNYEAQ (reference sequence). The trim removed 8 bases at V and 4 bases at J, leaving 14 bases unmatched. The CDR3 spans 16 residues. Written as DNA, the CDR3 is TGTGCCAGCTTCCCAGGATCACTAGCGGGTCCAGAGACCCAGTACTTC. This translates into CASFPGSLAGPETQYF.

The CDR3 sequence: CASSLWGHGGSYGYTF. The CDR3 coding sequence is TGTGCCAGCAGCTTATGGGGGCATGGAGGGAGCTATGGCTACACCTTC. The gene calls are TRBV7-2 and TRBJ1-2; possibly TRBD1 for D (6 bases). V was pared by 2 bases and J by 4 bases, with 17 bases between. Germline-derived CDR1 and CDR2 are SGHTA and FQGNSA. This CDR3 is 16 amino acids long.

The V gene is TRBV6-6, the J gene TRBJ2-1; D is uncertain. The CDR3 contains 13 residues. With 7 bases removed from V and 4 bases from J, the gap between germline ends came to 11 bases. In germline, CDR1 is MNHNY, CDR2 SVGAGI (reference sequence). The CDR3 is CASTPTPYNEQFF. The DNA of the CDR3 is TGTGCCAGCACTCCGACGCCGTACAATGAGCAGTTCTTC.

The chain recombines TRBV5-6 with TRBJ1-5, with 8 bases fitting TRBD1. This CDR3 region has 15 residues. The junction had 5 bases not matched to a gene; V was cut back by 2 bases and J by 4 bases. The germline gives CDR1 SGHDT, CDR2 YYEEEE. The CDR3 loop reads CASSFGTGLNQPQHF. CDR3 in DNA: TGTGCCAGCAGCTTCGGGACAGGTCTTAATCAGCCCCAGCATTTT.

The J gene is TRBJ2-1, the V gene TRBV7-6, with D unresolved. V lost 0 bases and J lost 0, with 6 bases in between. The CDR3 loop spans 15 amino acids. The germline gives CDR1 SGHVS, CDR2 FNYEAQ. CDR3 nucleotides: TGTGCCAGCAGCTTAGCGCAGAGCTCCTACAATGAGCAGTTCTTC. This translates into CASSLAQSSYNEQFF.

In nucleotides, the CDR3 is TGCAGCGTTACGACAGGGTCGGGCTACACCTTC. It is translated as CSVTTGSGYTF. The gene calls are TRBV29-1 and TRBJ1-2, with 7 bases fitting TRBD1. CDR3 size: 11 residues. Trimming cost V 5 bases and J 8 bases; bases outside gene matches: 5. CDR1 is SQVTM and CDR2 is ANQGSEA in the germline V gene.

This clone appeared a single time. The chain combines TRBV11-3 with TRBJ2-3; no clear D gene. Trimming took off 8 bases at V and 1 base at J, with 4 bases between the two ends. CDR1 is SGHNT and CDR2 is YENEEA in the germline V gene. This CDR3 is built from 11 residues. DNA for the CDR3: TGTGCCAGCGGGGGCACAGATACGCAGTATTTT. Residues: CASGGTDTQYF.

Details on this clone: Other DNA sequences in this specimen translate into the identical CDR3. The chain links TRBV5-1 to TRBJ1-4; D possibly corresponds to TRBD1 (5 bases). V lost 0 bases, J lost 0 bases, and 6 bases lay in between. The length of the CDR3 is 15 residues. Germline CDR1 SGHRS, CDR2 YFSETQ. CDR3: CASSLGGTTNEKLFF. The DNA for the CDR3 is TGCGCCAGCAGCTTGGGGGGGACAACTAATGAAAAACTGTTTTTT.

The J gene is TRBJ1-1, the V gene TRBV5-4, with D possibly being TRBD1 (6 bases). From germline, CDR1 is SGHNT and CDR2 YYREEE (reference sequence). The CDR3 extends over 15 amino acids. Trimming pared 4 bases from V and 2 bases from J, leaving 15 bases between. CDR3 nucleotide sequence: TGTGCCAGCAGCCAACAGGGTCTAGAAAACACTGAAGCTTTCTTT. Encoded protein: CASSQQGLENTEAFF.

This clone has only one observation. V usage is TRBV19 and J usage is TRBJ1-1; D may be TRBD1 (5 bases). The CDR3 contains 13 residues. In germline, CDR1 is LNHDA, CDR2 SQIVND (reference sequence). V shed 4 bases and J shed 4 bases, with 10 bases lying between them. The CDR3 protein is CASSTPGSTEAFF. The CDR3, as DNA: TGTGCCAGTAGTACCCCAGGGTCCACTGAAGCTTTCTTT. The full variable domain, in which reference TRBV19 and TRBJ1-1 provide the parts outside the CDR3, is DGGITQSPKYLFRKEGQNVTLSCEQNLNHDAMYWYRQDPGQGLRLIYYSQIVNDFQKGDIAEGYSVSREKKESFPLTVTSAQKNPTAFYLCASSTPGSTEAFFGQGTRLTVV.

CDR3 DNA: TGTGCCAGCAGCTTCACAGGGGGCGACCAGCCCCAGCATTTT. Protein sequence: CASSFTGGDQPQHF. The V and J genes are TRBV7-9 and TRBJ1-5; 9 bases agree with TRBD1. Per the germline V gene, CDR1 is SEHNR and CDR2 is FQNEAQ (reference sequence). CDR3 length: 14 residues. With 3 bases clipped from V and 7 bases from J, the junction kept 4 bases outside the gene matches.

In this sample, this clone turned up a few times. V usage is TRBV29-1 and J usage is TRBJ1-1, with D uncertain. This CDR3 is 11 amino acids long. V was pared by 1 base and J by 3 bases, with 3 bases between. Germline CDR1 SQVTM, CDR2 ANQGSEA. CDR3 in DNA: TGCAGCGTTGAAGGCTACACTGAAGCTTTCTTT. Translated: CSVEGYTEAFF.

The chain couples TRBV5-1 to TRBJ2-2; weak D call: TRBD1 (5 bases). Germline CDR1 is SGHRS and CDR2 is YFSETQ. Between the trimmed V and J ends, which lost 0 bases and 9 bases, there was a span of 18 bases. The CDR3 is made up of 16 amino acids. The CDR3 sequence is CASSLGAGIIFRELFF. The CDR3 DNA is TGCGCCAGCAGCTTGGGGGCAGGGATTATCTTCCGGGAGCTGTTTTTT.

The chain carries TRBV29-1 and TRBJ2-5; tentatively, D is TRBD1 (6 bases). Germline CDR1 and CDR2: SQVTM and ANQGSEA. The CDR3 is 20 residues long. V shed 2 bases and J shed 2 bases, with 30 bases lying between them. CDR3 loop: CSVEHRAFQSRGVPQETQYF. CDR3 nucleotide sequence: TGCAGCGTTGAACACAGGGCCTTTCAATCTAGAGGGGTCCCTCAAGAGACCCAGTACTTC.

This rearrangement joins TRBV9 to TRBJ2-7; TRBD1 is a possible D gene (6 bases). The V gene's germline CDR1 is SGDLS and CDR2 YYNGEE. The CDR3 has 15 amino acids. Trimming stripped 4 bases from V and 1 base from J, with 15 bases between. The CDR3 DNA reads as TGTGCCAGCAGCAAAGGGACAAGCTCTTCCTACGAGCAGTACTTC. Translated, it gives CASSKGTSSSYEQYF. Full variable domain (remainder filled in from reference TRBV9 and TRBJ2-7): DSGVTQTPKHLITATGQRVTLRCSPRSGDLSVYWYQQSLDQGLQFLIQYYNGEERAKGNILERFSAQQFPDLHSELNLSSLELGDSALYFCASSKGTSSSYEQYFGPGTRLTVT.

This rearrangement joins TRBV14 to TRBJ1-5, with D uncertain. Germline V gives CDR1 SGHDN, CDR2 FVKESK. V lost 5 bases and J 9 bases, leaving 14 bases between the germline ends. The CDR3 is made up of 13 amino acids. The DNA of the CDR3 is TGTGCCAGCAGCGAAGTCCCCATCGGGCCCCAGCATTTT. This encodes CASSEVPIGPQHF.

The chain links TRBV7-9 to TRBJ2-3, with 7 bases aligning to TRBD1. The germline gives CDR1 SEHNR, CDR2 FQNEAQ (reference sequence). This CDR3 is 16 amino acids long. Trimming took 3 bases from V and 4 from J; bases not matched to a gene: 10. The CDR3 DNA sequence: TGTGCCAGCAGCTTTACAGGGGCGTTGATCGCAGATACGCAGTATTTT. Amino acids: CASSFTGALIADTQYF.

V usage is TRBV6-5 and J usage is TRBJ1-4, with D possibly TRBD1 on 5 matching bases. V lost 6 bases, J lost 3 bases, and 11 bases lay in between. This CDR3 has 14 residues. The V gene's germline CDR1 is MNHEY and CDR2 SVGAGI. The DNA of the CDR3 is TGTGCCAGCAGACCCGCGGGGCCTAATGAAAAACTGTTTTTT. The encoded protein is CASRPAGPNEKLFF.

This clone has only one observation. This chain uses TRBV5-6 with TRBJ1-2; perhaps TRBD1 as D (5 bases). Trimming shortened V by 0 bases and J by 8 bases, and 17 bases separated the two germline ends. The length of the CDR3 is 15 residues. The V gene's germline CDR1 is SGHDT and CDR2 YYEEEE. As DNA, the CDR3 is TGTGCCAGCAGCTTGGCGGGGGACGTTGGGGAAGGCTACACCTTC. Protein product: CASSLAGDVGEGYTF.

J is TRBJ2-7 and V is TRBV6-5; tentative D call: TRBD2 (6 bases). The CDR3 is made up of 11 amino acids. The ends were cut back, 5 bases at V and 9 bases at J, with 11 bases in the middle. Germline V lookup: CDR1 MNHEY, CDR2 SVGAGI. The CDR3 protein is CASSERGGQYF. For the CDR3, the DNA is TGTGCCAGCAGTGAAAGGGGAGGGCAGTACTTC.

The chain is built from TRBV5-4 and TRBJ1-2, with D perhaps matching TRBD1 (5 bases). The CDR3 covers 13 residues. Germline V gene data show CDR1 as SGHNT and CDR2 as YYREEE (reference sequence). V dropped 7 bases and J dropped 8 bases, with 18 bases sitting between them. The CDR3 bases are TGTGCCAGCGACTCCGGGAGAAGGGACGGCTACACCTTC. This translates into CASDSGRRDGYTF.